This T cell receptor (beta chain) was retrieved from a study of cytomegalovirus exposure and HLA in healthy donors. Study results and limitations: Highest at DRB1 and lowest at HLA-C, TCR association rates differed among HLA loci in a later analysis. A link between a missense DCLRE1C variant and TCR beta V- and J-gene trimming emerged from a later analysis.

It was with 60 Vbeta and 13 Jbeta primers that the PCR ran. The table came from immunoSEQ multiplex PCR; TCRdb's copy has only in-frame clones and leaves some out. The sample carries 40,000 to 60,000 clones, approximately 70% recorded once. Points on this clone: Its specificity is unknown.

The V end was cut by 2 bases, the J end by 10 bases, with 15 bases between. The CDR3 covers 14 residues. Germline V CDR1 and CDR2: SGHAT, FQDESV (reference sequence). This clonotype was obtained from a woman aged 45-60 years in good health and CMV-seronegative. V usage is TRBV11-1 and J usage is TRBJ2-1; possibly TRBD2 for D (6 bases). What was sequenced was PBMCs. This CDR3 is CASSLRLDLDEQFF. In DNA, the CDR3 is TGTGCCAGCAGCTTACGACTAGACTTGGACGAGCAGTTCTTC. Variable domain in full (rest from reference TRBV11-1 and TRBJ2-1): EAEVAQSPRYKITEKSQAVAFWCDPISGHATLYWYRQILGQGPELLVQFQDESVVDDSQLPKDRFSAERLKGVDSTLKIQPAELGDSAMYLCASSLRLDLDEQFFGPGTRLTVL.